One sample yielded the 5 T cell receptor beta chains listed below, sequenced in a study of T cell changes during pregnancy in multiple sclerosis. Repertoires were generated with immunoSEQ multiplex PCR, while TCRdb's copy carries only in-frame clones and drops some. The sample holds around 96,000 clones, 94% seen once. This specimen was peripheral blood, taken in the third trimester of pregnancy. These receptors were taken from a female donor with multiple sclerosis, enrolled in a pregnancy study.

The DNA for the CDR3 is TGCGCCAGTAGCTCTGGAAACACCATATATTTT. It codes for CASSSGNTIYF. The rearrangement joins TRBV4-1 to TRBJ1-3; D remains unclear. CDR1 MGHRA and CDR2 YSYEKL come from the germline V gene. The V end lost 9 bases, the J end lost 0 bases, and 3 bases lay between the germline ends. CDR3 length: 11 amino acids.

The chain carries TRBV27 and TRBJ1-1, with 7 bases fitting TRBD1. Germline lookup yields CDR1 MNHEY and CDR2 SMNVEV (reference sequence). The CDR3 is 13 residues long. Trimming at V came to 6 bases and at J to 4 bases, leaving 5 bases not matched to a gene. The DNA of the CDR3 is TGTGCCAGCAGCAGGGGGGAGGTCACTGAAGCTTTCTTT. Translation gives CASSRGEVTEAFF.

The chain is built from TRBV5-6 and TRBJ2-7; possible D gene TRBD2, 7 bases. The germline CDR1 and CDR2 sequences are SGHDT and YYEEEE. The V end lost 1 base, the J end lost 5 bases, and 16 bases lay between the germline ends. The CDR3 is made up of 15 amino acids. The CDR3 coding sequence is TGTGCCAGCAGCTTGAGGAGGGGGACTAACCACGAGCAGTACTTC. Encoded protein: CASSLRRGTNHEQYF.

V gene TRBV5-6 combines with J gene TRBJ2-3; D remains ambiguous. Per the germline V gene, CDR1 is SGHDT and CDR2 is YYEEEE. The CDR3 covers 14 residues. V was shortened by 4 bases and J by 3 bases, with 12 bases between the two germline ends. CDR3 sequence: CASSQTGLTDTQYF. The CDR3 DNA follows: TGTGCCAGCAGCCAAACGGGTTTAACAGATACGCAGTATTTT.

This chain joins TRBV20-1 and TRBJ2-5; the match to TRBD1 covers 8 bases. This CDR3 region has 11 residues. Germline loops: CDR1 DFQATT, CDR2 SNEGSKA (reference sequence). V trimming: 8 bases; J trimming: 4 bases; junction bases outside the gene matches: 3. CDR3 residues: CSQGAGETQYF. The CDR3 DNA is TGCAGTCAGGGGGCCGGAGAGACCCAGTACTTC.